The 16 T cell receptor beta chains reported below all come from one sample, sequenced in a study of blood T cell repertoires in COVID-19. The protocol was immunoSEQ multiplex PCR, while the TCRdb copy is restricted to in-frame clones and leaves out a portion. The repertoire has some 150,000 clones, 79% of them found once; the top ten carry over 7%. The sample consisted of peripheral blood. All receptors come from a man aged 50 to 60 with active or convalescent COVID-19.

This chain joins TRBV14 and TRBJ1-2; D not resolved. This CDR3 is built from 13 residues. V was pared by 0 bases and J by 4 bases, with 6 bases between. Germline CDR1 and CDR2: SGHDN and FVKESK. The CDR3 DNA reads TGTGCCAGCAGCCAAGATCGCGTCTATGGCTACACCTTC. Its translation: CASSQDRVYGYTF.

V gene TRBV27 combines with J gene TRBJ2-1; tentatively, D is TRBD1 (6 bases). CDR3 size: 17 residues. The V and J ends lost 2 bases and 7 bases respectively, with 21 bases between them. Germline-derived CDR1 and CDR2 are MNHEY and SMNVEV (reference sequence). The CDR3 coding sequence is TGTGCCAGCAGTTTAACCAGACAGGCATACCTCGGGAATGAGCAGTTCTTC. Translated: CASSLTRQAYLGNEQFF.

The rearrangement links TRBV9 to TRBJ1-2, with a possible D match to TRBD1 (5 bases). The germline CDR1 and CDR2 sequences are SGDLS and YYNGEE. The CDR3 extends over 11 amino acids. Trimming removed 3 bases at V and 6 bases at J, with 6 bases between. CDR3 nucleotides: TGTGCCAGCAGCGCGGGGGATGGCTACACCTTC. Amino acid sequence: CASSAGDGYTF. The full variable domain, rest sourced from reference TRBV9 and TRBJ1-2, is DSGVTQTPKHLITATGQRVTLRCSPRSGDLSVYWYQQSLDQGLQFLIQYYNGEERAKGNILERFSAQQFPDLHSELNLSSLELGDSALYFCASSAGDGYTFGSGTRLTVV.

The chain recombines TRBV11-3 with TRBJ2-5; the match to TRBD1 covers 7 bases. The CDR3 runs to 14 residues. Unmatched junction bases numbered 5, after V lost 3 bases and J lost 4 bases. Germline CDR1 reads SGHNT; CDR2 reads YENEEA. This CDR3 is CASSLRGLGETQYF. The CDR3 nucleotides read TGTGCCAGCAGCTTGAGGGGGCTTGGAGAGACCCAGTACTTC. Complete variable domain (other parts from reference TRBV11-3 and TRBJ2-5): EAGVVQSPRYKIIEKKQPVAFWCNPISGHNTLYWYLQNLGQGPELLIRYENEEAVDDSQLPKDRFSAERLKGVDSTLKIQPAELGDSAVYLCASSLRGLGETQYFGPGTRLLVL.

This chain links TRBV19 with TRBJ2-1, with 11 bases lining up with TRBD1. Germline V gene data show CDR1 as LNHDA and CDR2 as SQIVND (reference sequence). This CDR3 comprises 14 residues. The V segment lost 5 bases and the J segment 9 bases; nucleotides outside the gene matches: 6. The CDR3 reads CASSDGTGGLEQFF. DNA for the CDR3: TGTGCCAGTAGTGACGGGACAGGGGGACTTGAGCAGTTCTTC.

The V and J genes are TRBV5-5 and TRBJ2-7, with D perhaps TRBD2 (5 bases). This CDR3 region has 15 residues. V lost 4 bases to trimming and J lost 0 bases, with 14 bases between them. In germline, CDR1 is SGHKS, CDR2 YYEKEE (reference sequence). The CDR3, as DNA: TGTGCCAGCAGCCCGGGGTCGGCCCCCTCCTACGAGCAGTACTTC. Amino acid sequence: CASSPGSAPSYEQYF.

Concerning this clone itself: Mismatch with germline at one junction end may stem from a read error. V and J are TRBV4-2 and TRBJ2-1, with 14 bases identical to TRBD2. The CDR3 is made up of 19 amino acids. CDR1 LGHNA and CDR2 YNFKEQ come from the germline V gene. The CDR3 reads CASSQGLPGLAGALNEQFF. CDR3 coding DNA: TGTGCCAGCAGTCAAGGGCTTCCGGGACTAGCGGGAGCTCTCAATGAGCAGTTCTTC.

The rearrangement joins TRBV19 to TRBJ1-2; a possible D gene is TRBD1 (6 bases). From germline, CDR1 is LNHDA and CDR2 SQIVND (reference sequence). There are 14 residues in the CDR3. With 5 bases removed from V and 3 bases from J, the gap between germline ends came to 13 bases. As DNA, the CDR3 is TGTGCCAGTAGTTCGACAGGCTTATACTATGGCTACACCTTC. Amino acids: CASSSTGLYYGYTF.

The chain employs TRBV11-2 and TRBJ2-7; the D gene is possibly TRBD2 (6 bases). Germline CDR1 reads SGHAT; CDR2 reads FQNNGV. Trimming pared 5 bases from V and 2 bases from J, leaving 13 bases between. CDR3 size: 14 residues. The CDR3 coding sequence is TGTGCCAGCAGCCCCAGGGACTCCGCCTACGAGCAGTACTTC. It yields the protein CASSPRDSAYEQYF.

The genes are TRBV7-2 and TRBJ2-5; TRBD2 aligns across 9 bases. The trim removed 11 bases at V and 5 bases at J, leaving 6 bases unmatched. The CDR3 is 12 residues long. Germline V lookup: CDR1 SGHTA, CDR2 FQGNSA. In nucleotides, the CDR3 is TGTGCCGGCGGGAGGGCCTCGGAGACCCAGTACTTC. Residues: CAGGRASETQYF.

The chain couples TRBV10-3 to TRBJ1-1, with unresolved D. Germline CDR1 ENHRY, CDR2 SYGVKD. Between the trimmed V and J ends, which lost 3 bases and 6 bases, there was a span of 14 bases. The CDR3 length is 14 residues. CDR3 sequence (DNA): TGTGCCATCAGTGATCCCGACACCAGCCCTGAAGCTTTCTTT. It specifies CAISDPDTSPEAFF.

The chain has TRBV14 and TRBJ1-4; D unresolved. This CDR3 contains 17 residues. Germline-derived CDR1 and CDR2 are SGHDN and FVKESK. The ends were cut back, 0 bases at V and 10 bases at J, with 21 bases in the middle. The CDR3, as DNA: TGTGCCAGCAGCCAAGATAAAACAGCTTCCCTTGGTGGAAAACTGTTTTTT. Translated: CASSQDKTASLGGKLFF.

The CDR3 nucleotides read TGTGCCAGCAGCCTCTCGACAATTTCGAACACCGGGGAGCTGTTTTTT. It codes for CASSLSTISNTGELFF. The gene calls are TRBV9 and TRBJ2-2; D is unresolved. Per germline, CDR1 SGDLS and CDR2 YYNGEE. Trimming pared 4 bases from V and 0 bases from J, leaving 13 bases between. The CDR3 has 16 amino acids.

The J gene is TRBJ2-5, the V gene TRBV27; TRBD2 matches 12 bases. The ends lost 11 bases at V and 12 bases at J; junction bases unmatched: 13. The CDR3 spans 13 residues. Germline V gene sequence: CDR1 MNHEY, CDR2 SMNVEV (reference sequence). CDR3 DNA sequence: TGTGCCGTCTCCGGGACTAGCGGGTTAAACAAGTACTTC. Residues: CAVSGTSGLNKYF.

The J gene is TRBJ2-1, the V gene TRBV5-1; a possible D gene is TRBD2 (6 bases). This CDR3 is 21 amino acids long. The germline V and J ends were trimmed by 2 bases and 4 bases, with 31 bases remaining between them. CDR1 and CDR2 from the germline V gene are SGHRS and YFSETQ. The CDR3 DNA sequence: TGCGCCAGCAGCTTCTTTCCCCCCTCGATGGACCTAGCGAGAGCTTACAATGAGCAGTTCTTC. Its protein product is CASSFFPPSMDLARAYNEQFF.

This clone was found a few times. The chain couples TRBV6-5 to TRBJ2-5, with TRBD2 as a possible D gene (6 bases). CDR1 is MNHEY and CDR2 is SVGAGI in the germline V gene. The CDR3 is 14 residues long. With 6 bases removed from V and 2 bases from J, the gap between germline ends came to 13 bases. CDR3 loop: CASRPGTFQETQYF. As DNA, the CDR3 is TGTGCCAGCAGACCAGGGACTTTTCAAGAGACCCAGTACTTC.